The 21 T cell receptor beta chains presented below share a single source sample, sequenced in a study of early T cells in non-severe SARS-CoV-2 infection. TCRdb re-called the 5' RACE reads through MiXCR, storing one row per CDR3 protein. There are some 60,000 distinct CDR3 sequences in the sample; 8% to 9.5% occur only once, and around 17% lies in the top ten. Sequencing used whole blood. Every receptor here comes from an adult who was a healthcare worker with PCR-confirmed SARS-CoV-2 infection or an uninfected control (not recorded which).

This rearrangement joins TRBV4-1 to TRBJ1-6; TRBD1 aligns across 8 bases. The V segment lost 4 bases and the J segment 14 bases; nucleotides outside the gene matches: 19. Germline CDR1 MGHRA, CDR2 YSYEKL. This CDR3 has 17 residues. The CDR3 DNA sequence: TGCGCCAGCAGCCCTATAATGCCGGGACAGGCCTCCTCCACCCTCCACTTT. Its protein product is CASSPIMPGQASSTLHF.

The chain uses TRBV29-1 and TRBJ1-2, with D unresolved. This CDR3 has 12 amino acids. Germline lookup yields CDR1 SQVTM and CDR2 ANQGSEA. Trimming cost V 5 bases and J 4 bases, with 11 bases left between them. In nucleotides, the CDR3 is TGCAGCGTTCTGGAGAGGAGCTATGGCTACACCTTC. Its protein product is CSVLERSYGYTF. Full variable domain (remainder filled in from reference TRBV29-1 and TRBJ1-2): SAVISQKPSRDICQRGTSLTIQCQVDSQVTMMFWYRQQPGQSLTLIATANQGSEATYESGFVIDKFPISRPNLTFSTLTVSNMSPEDSSIYLCSVLERSYGYTFGSGTRLTVV.

The CDR3 reads CAISDGTGTADTQYF. The CDR3 nucleotides read TGTGCCATCAGTGATGGGACGGGGACCGCAGATACGCAGTATTTT. The rearrangement uses TRBV10-3 and TRBJ2-3; D assignment may be TRBD1 or TRBD2 (5 bases each). Germline CDR1 reads ENHRY; CDR2 reads SYGVKD. The CDR3 has 15 amino acids. V lost 3 bases, J lost 4 bases, and 14 bases lay in between.

This clonotype occurred once. A much bigger clone sits one base away, suggesting this may be a read error. The chain joins TRBV12-3 or TRBV12-4 to TRBJ2-3; D might be TRBD2 (6 bases). V lost 5 bases, J lost 1 base, and 19 bases lay in between. The CDR3 is made up of 17 amino acids. The CDR3 DNA reads TGTGCCAGCAGTCACAAAACCGGGACTTTGGGCACAGATACGCAGTATTTT. It codes for CASSHKTGTLGTDTQYF.

This clonotype was recorded at least ten times. This chain links TRBV7-9 with TRBJ2-3; 7 bases align to TRBD2. The CDR3 is 12 amino acids. After removal of 5 bases from V and 6 bases from J, the junction contained 2 bases not matched to a gene. Germline V CDR1 and CDR2: SEHNR, FQNEAQ (reference sequence). CDR3 bases: TGTGCCAGCAGCAGGGACTACGATACGCAGTATTTT. It codes for CASSRDYDTQYF.

This chain connects TRBV18 to TRBJ2-4; perhaps TRBD1 as D (6 bases). This CDR3 has 23 amino acids. V dropped 6 bases and J dropped 1 base, with 37 bases sitting between them. Germline V lookup: CDR1 KGHSH, CDR2 LQKENI. In nucleotides, the CDR3 is TGTGCCAGCTCCCCAAAAACCCCCAAAGAAAACTCTCAGGGGAGTGGGGCCAAAAACATTCAGTACTTC. Encoded protein: CASSPKTPKENSQGSGAKNIQYF.

The sample holds many counts of this clonotype. This CDR3 is missing its conserved last phenylalanine or tryptophan, likely due to a read error. The DNA is left out, because the CDR3 cannot be placed on it with certainty; the CDR3 is given as TCRdb lists it. This CDR3 is CASSRLGRIIKR. V gene TRBV5-1 combines with J gene TRBJ1-2; the DNA was not compared with TRBD1, the D call given in the table. In germline, CDR1 is SGHRS, CDR2 YFSETQ. The CDR3 is 12 amino acids long, termini counted.

The V call is TRBV10-3, the J call TRBJ2-3, with 13 bases lining up with TRBD2. Germline loops: CDR1 ENHRY, CDR2 SYGVKD. Trimming at V came to 8 bases and at J to 6 bases, leaving 2 bases not matched to a gene. The CDR3 sequence is 13 residues long. Here the CDR3 reads CAIGLAGADTQYF. The CDR3 DNA reads TGTGCCATCGGACTAGCGGGAGCGGATACGCAGTATTTT.

The chain recombines TRBV20-1 with TRBJ2-5; TRBD1 or TRBD2 may be the D gene (5 bases each). Trimming stripped 1 base from V and 2 bases from J, with 8 bases between. Germline CDR1 and CDR2: DFQATT and SNEGSKA (reference sequence). This CDR3 comprises 13 residues. CDR3: CSARVGPQETQYF. CDR3 bases: TGCAGTGCTAGAGTGGGACCTCAAGAGACCCAGTACTTC.

This clonotype was picked up many times. The genes are TRBV29-1 and TRBJ2-1; D not certain. Trimming shortened V by 3 bases and J by 0 bases, and 6 bases separated the two germline ends. Germline V gene sequence: CDR1 SQVTM, CDR2 ANQGSEA. CDR3 size: 13 residues. In DNA, the CDR3 is TGCAGCGTTGACTGGAGCTCCTACAATGAGCAGTTCTTC. Amino acid sequence: CSVDWSSYNEQFF.

Many counts were recorded for this clonotype. The J gene is TRBJ1-2, the V gene TRBV5-1; D gene uncertain. Germline CDR1 and CDR2: SGHRS and YFSETQ. Trimming cost V 0 bases and J 4 bases, with 16 bases left between them. This CDR3 is 16 amino acids long. DNA for the CDR3: TGCGCCAGCAGCTTGGGTGGATATGGGAGCGGCTATGGCTACACCTTC. Its translation is CASSLGGYGSGYGYTF.

This clonotype was recorded a few times. V gene TRBV2 combines with J gene TRBJ2-2, with unresolved D. This CDR3 is 13 amino acids long. Germline assignment: CDR1 SNHLY and CDR2 FYNNEI. V lost 1 base and J 5 bases, leaving 5 bases between the germline ends. The CDR3 sequence is CASSEVVTGELFF. CDR3 DNA: TGTGCCAGCAGTGAAGTGGTTACCGGGGAGCTGTTTTTT.

This clonotype was found a few times. The chain combines TRBV3-1 with TRBJ2-3; D uncertain. V shed 3 bases and J shed 1 base, with 2 bases lying between them. Germline V lookup: CDR1 LGHDT, CDR2 YNNKEL (reference sequence). This CDR3 spans 12 amino acids. The CDR3: CASSHRTDTQYF. The CDR3 DNA sequence: TGTGCCAGCAGCCACCGCACAGATACGCAGTATTTT.

This chain joins TRBV12-3 or TRBV12-4 and TRBJ2-2; unclear D gene. The CDR3 covers 14 residues. The V end lost 3 bases, the J end lost 3 bases, and 8 bases lay between the germline ends. CDR3: CASSLYQHTGELFF. The CDR3 coding sequence is TGTGCCAGCAGTTTGTACCAGCACACCGGGGAGCTGTTTTTT.

V usage is TRBV24-1 and J usage is TRBJ2-3; 7 positions match TRBD2. The CDR3 is made up of 15 amino acids. The trim removed 3 bases at V and 4 bases at J, leaving 6 bases unmatched. The germline V gene has CDR1 KGHDR and CDR2 SFDVKD. The CDR3 DNA sequence: TGTGCCACCAGTGATAGGGCGGGAGAACCAGATACGCAGTATTTT. Amino acids: CATSDRAGEPDTQYF.

The chain is built from TRBV6-2 or TRBV6-3 and TRBJ1-4; D might be TRBD1 (5 bases). This CDR3 comprises 14 residues. With 6 bases removed from V and 5 bases from J, the gap between germline ends came to 13 bases. Germline assignment: CDR1 MNHEY and CDR2 SVGEGT. CDR3 DNA: TGTGCCAGCAGAGAATCCGGGACCAATGAAAAACTGTTTTTT. Translation: CASRESGTNEKLFF.

This clonotype was seen at least ten times. V gene TRBV4-2 combines with J gene TRBJ2-3; 7 bases map to TRBD1. The CDR3 spans 16 residues. The J segment lost 2 bases and the V segment lost 4 bases, leaving 9 bases of the junction unmatched. The V gene's germline CDR1 is LGHNA and CDR2 YNFKEQ. CDR3: CASSPRDRLYTDTQYF. As DNA, the CDR3 is TGTGCCAGCAGCCCCCGGGACAGACTCTACACAGATACGCAGTATTTT.

The chain combines TRBV4-2 with TRBJ2-7, with D perhaps TRBD1 (5 bases). From germline, CDR1 is LGHNA and CDR2 YNFKEQ. The CDR3 has 15 amino acids. Deletions cut 0 bases from V and 0 bases from J, with 9 bases between. The CDR3 protein is CASSQDTGSSYEQYF. The CDR3, as DNA: TGTGCCAGCAGCCAAGACACAGGTAGCTCCTACGAGCAGTACTTC.

This clonotype has at least ten counts. The V gene is TRBV12-3 or TRBV12-4, the J gene TRBJ1-5, with 12 bases matching TRBD1. The CDR3 is 15 residues long. Unmatched junction bases numbered 4, after V lost 4 bases and J lost 6 bases. The CDR3 sequence: CASSSGDRGRQPQHF. For the CDR3, the DNA is TGTGCCAGCAGTTCAGGGGACAGGGGGCGTCAGCCCCAGCATTTT.

The chain employs TRBV15 and TRBJ1-1; D remains ambiguous. Germline V gives CDR1 LNHNV, CDR2 YYDKDF (reference sequence). The CDR3 loop spans 15 amino acids. The V end was cut by 0 bases, the J end by 4 bases, with 12 bases between. The CDR3 loop is CATSRDFVRSTEAFF. CDR3 DNA: TGTGCCACCAGCAGAGATTTTGTGAGGAGCACTGAAGCTTTCTTT.

In this sample, this clonotype turned up a few times. The chain links TRBV2 to TRBJ2-1; the D is unclear. The CDR3 consists of 10 residues. Trimming took 7 bases from V and 7 from J, leaving 5 bases between them. Germline lookup yields CDR1 SNHLY and CDR2 FYNNEI. This chain's CDR3 is CASIMNEQFF. For the CDR3, the DNA is TGTGCCAGCATCATGAATGAGCAGTTCTTC.